This T cell receptor beta chain was sequenced during a study of T-cell reconstitution after alpha-beta-depleted transplantation in children. Many counts were recorded for this clonotype. Its specificity is unknown. Using unique molecular identifiers, the investigators prepared the TCRbeta library. TCRdb ran MiXCR on the PCR reads and lists one entry per CDR3 protein. Here the sample spans just over 200,000 distinct CDR3 sequences, around 7.7% being singletons. Overall study results and limits: Approximately two months post-transplant, alpha-beta T cells reportedly originated from several hundred expanded graft clones. At day 60, the high TCRbeta diversity found in some patients originated from recipient T cells and thymic progenitors that had survived. At the one-year point after transplant, T-cell counts and TCRbeta diversity were found to come mostly from T cells that had been newly produced.

Germline CDR1 DFQATT, CDR2 SNEGSKA (reference sequence). Trimming removed 5 bases at V and 3 bases at J, with 26 bases between. CDR3 size: 18 residues. The chain carries TRBV20-1 and TRBJ1-5; a possible D gene is TRBD1 (5 bases). Material: PBMCs, mostly from graft donor cells, obtained 360 days after TCRalphabeta/CD19-depleted stem cell transplant. The sequence was collected from a male patient aged 2-15 years who had a stem cell transplant for acute myeloid leukemia, so the T cells may come from the graft donor. The CDR3 coding sequence is TGCAGTGCTGGACCACCTCCGGGACGAGGGGCCTACAATCAGCCCCAGCATTTT. Amino acids: CSAGPPPGRGAYNQPQHF.